This T cell receptor (beta chain) was profiled in a study of siplizumab effects on memory and regulatory T cells. The study's findings and limits: Major contributors to the alloresponse seemed to be naive T cells, which also appeared more diverse than memory cells. Among sequences traceable to unstimulated CD4+ memory cells, alloreactive ones were significantly reduced by siplizumab.

The V gene end was trimmed by 0 bases and the J gene end by 2 bases; junction bases not matched to a gene: 1. This CDR3 comprises 14 residues. Germline V CDR1 and CDR2: SGHRS, YFSETQ. In regard to this clone: What it recognizes is unknown.

Per individual sample, about 10^5 TCR templates were assayed. The repertoire was sequenced with immunoSEQ multiplex PCR; TCRdb's copy has only in-frame clones and lacks some. This table has around 120,000 clones, about 95% appearing once. This receptor was identified in a human donor in good health. The chain employs TRBV5-1 and TRBJ2-7, with 8 bases lining up with TRBD1. Material: non-Treg CD4+ T cells sorted from blood. Here the CDR3 reads CASSLAGQAYEQYF. In nucleotides, the CDR3 is TGCGCCAGCAGCTTGGCGGGACAGGCCTACGAGCAGTACTTC.